Shown below are 21 T cell receptor beta chains from a single sample sequenced in a study of blood T cell repertoires in COVID-19. Clones were sequenced by immunoSEQ multiplex PCR, and TCRdb holds only the in-frame ones, with some missing. Of about 240,000 clones in the sample, around 85% were seen once. The material sequenced was PBMCs or T cells enriched from blood (not recorded which). These receptor sequences come from a woman aged 40-49 years with acute COVID-19.

The chain has TRBV5-1 and TRBJ2-6, with D unresolved. Looked up from germline, CDR1 is SGHRS and CDR2 is YFSETQ. Trimming took off 0 bases at V and 3 bases at J, with 7 bases between the two ends. The length of the CDR3 is 15 residues. For the CDR3, the DNA is TGCGCCAGCAGCTTGGCTAGTTTTGGGGCCAACGTCCTGACTTTC. Protein: CASSLASFGANVLTF.

CDR3 protein: CASSKGLAGGLTGELFF. The CDR3 DNA follows: TGTGCCAGCAGCAAGGGACTAGCGGGAGGGCTCACCGGGGAGCTGTTTTTT. The V gene is TRBV5-5, the J gene TRBJ2-2; the match to TRBD2 covers 16 bases. The CDR3 sequence is 17 residues long. Unmatched junction bases numbered 4, after V lost 4 bases and J lost 4 bases. The V gene's germline CDR1 is SGHKS and CDR2 YYEKEE (reference sequence).

The chain carries TRBV5-6 and TRBJ2-5, with 11 bases matching TRBD1. The CDR3 spans 16 residues. V lost 6 bases, J lost 1 base, and 8 bases stayed unmatched. In germline, CDR1 is SGHDT, CDR2 YYEEEE. CDR3 sequence (DNA): TGTGCCAGCAAACGGGGACAGGGGGGGACCCAAGAGACCCAGTACTTC. Amino acids: CASKRGQGGTQETQYF.

This chain joins TRBV6-5 and TRBJ2-7, with 9 positions matching TRBD1. After removal of 6 bases from V and 4 bases from J, the junction contained 7 bases not matched to a gene. The CDR3 covers 14 residues. CDR1 is MNHEY and CDR2 is SVGAGI in the germline V gene. CDR3 in amino acids: CASSLQGARYEQYF. The CDR3 DNA sequence: TGTGCCAGCAGCTTACAGGGGGCGAGGTACGAGCAGTACTTC.

The CDR3, as DNA: TGTGCCAGCAGCCAAGAACCCCGACTAGCGGGTGGGACAGATACGCAGTATTTT. Translating gives CASSQEPRLAGGTDTQYF. The chain carries TRBV3-1 (or the pseudogene TRBV3-2) and TRBJ2-3; 10 bases align to TRBD2. After removal of 0 bases from V and 3 bases from J, the junction contained 9 bases not matched to a gene. This CDR3 contains 18 residues. The germline gives CDR1 LGHDT, CDR2 YNNKEL (reference sequence).

V gene TRBV25-1 combines with J gene TRBJ2-7; 11 bases agree with TRBD2. The germline CDR1 and CDR2 sequences are MGHDK and SYGVNS. Trimming cost V 8 bases and J 4 bases; bases outside gene matches: 7. The CDR3 covers 14 residues. CDR3 amino acids: CASSLAGGKYEQYF. The DNA for the CDR3 is TGTGCCAGCTCGCTAGCGGGAGGAAAATACGAGCAGTACTTC.

The J gene is TRBJ2-3, the V gene TRBV9; 11 bases align to TRBD2. Losses at the gene ends were 3 bases for V and 0 bases for J; bases not matched to a gene: 9. The CDR3 is 18 amino acids. In germline, CDR1 is SGDLS, CDR2 YYNGEE. The CDR3 sequence: CASSAGTSGPISTDTQYF. The CDR3 coding sequence is TGTGCCAGCAGCGCCGGGACTAGCGGACCGATAAGCACAGATACGCAGTATTTT. The variable domain in full, with the rest retrieved from reference TRBV9 and TRBJ2-3, is DSGVTQTPKHLITATGQRVTLRCSPRSGDLSVYWYQQSLDQGLQFLIQYYNGEERAKGNILERFSAQQFPDLHSELNLSSLELGDSALYFCASSAGTSGPISTDTQYFGPGTRLTVL.

The gene calls are TRBV6-5 and TRBJ1-4, with no clear D. The germline gives CDR1 MNHEY, CDR2 SVGAGI. This CDR3 is built from 14 residues. The V gene lost 5 bases and the J gene lost 4 bases, with 11 bases spanning the gap. The CDR3 nucleotides are TGTGCCAGCAGTCCGACATGGGTTAATGAAAAACTGTTTTTT. This encodes CASSPTWVNEKLFF.

The chain recombines TRBV28 with TRBJ2-2; 9 bases fit TRBD2. CDR1 and CDR2 from the germline V gene are MDHEN and SYDVKM. J was trimmed by 5 bases and V by 6 bases; bases with no gene match: 10. This CDR3 is built from 16 residues. This CDR3 is CASSLRSGRDTGELFF. The CDR3 DNA is TGTGCCAGCAGCCTCCGTAGCGGGAGAGATACCGGGGAGCTGTTTTTT.

The chain uses TRBV5-5 and TRBJ1-4, with a weak D call TRBD1 (6 bases). CDR1 is SGHKS and CDR2 is YYEKEE in the germline V gene (reference sequence). The ends were cut back, 0 bases at V and 8 bases at J, with 11 bases in the middle. This CDR3 is built from 14 residues. CDR3 sequence reads: CASSLVGAEEKLFF. The CDR3 DNA reads as TGTGCCAGCAGCTTGGTGGGGGCAGAGGAAAAACTGTTTTTT.

This clone has a handful of counts. The chain employs TRBV27 and TRBJ2-1; no clear D gene. The V and J ends lost 9 bases and 9 bases respectively, with 15 bases between them. CDR1 and CDR2 from the germline V gene are MNHEY and SMNVEV (reference sequence). The CDR3 has 12 residues. The CDR3 nucleotides read TGTGCCAGAGCGCGTCAGCGCAGTGAGCAGTTCTTC. It encodes CARARQRSEQFF.

The rearrangement uses TRBV9 and TRBJ2-3; TRBD2 agrees at 7 bases. Germline V gives CDR1 SGDLS, CDR2 YYNGEE. V dropped 1 base and J dropped 4; count of bases not matched to a gene: 9. The CDR3 extends over 16 amino acids. CDR3 sequence: CASSVQVAGDSDTQYF. The CDR3 nucleotides read TGTGCCAGCAGCGTACAAGTTGCGGGGGACTCAGATACGCAGTATTTT.

The chain recombines TRBV29-1 with TRBJ1-2; a possible D gene is TRBD1 (6 bases). Per germline, CDR1 SQVTM and CDR2 ANQGSEA. This CDR3 is 13 amino acids long. The V end was cut by 1 base, the J end by 4 bases, with 10 bases between. DNA of the CDR3: TGCAGCGTTGAAGGCTCAGGGGCCTATGGCTACACCTTC. This encodes CSVEGSGAYGYTF.

The sample holds one count of this clone. V usage is TRBV19 and J usage is TRBJ1-5, with 9 bases identical to TRBD1. The J segment lost 9 bases and the V segment lost 4 bases, leaving 10 bases of the junction unmatched. From germline, CDR1 is LNHDA and CDR2 SQIVND (reference sequence). The CDR3 consists of 15 residues. In nucleotides, the CDR3 is TGTGCCAGTAGTAGGGGACAGGGTGTGTATCTGCCCCAGCATTTT. Translating gives CASSRGQGVYLPQHF.

The CDR3 DNA reads as TGCAGCGCCCTAGACAGGGCGAACACTGAAGCTTTCTTT. Translated: CSALDRANTEAFF. This sequence joins TRBV29-1 and TRBJ1-1; 7 nucleotides align to TRBD1. There are 13 residues in the CDR3. Trimming cost V 7 bases and J 1 base; bases outside gene matches: 6. Germline CDR1 SQVTM, CDR2 ANQGSEA.

The CDR3 DNA sequence: TGTGCCACCAGCAGAGGAGAGAGCACAGATACGCAGTATTTT. This sequence encodes CATSRGESTDTQYF. The J gene is TRBJ2-3, the V gene TRBV15; D not resolved. Trimming removed 1 base from V and 0 bases from J, with 5 bases in between. The CDR3 is 14 amino acids. Germline V gene lookup returns CDR1 LNHNV and CDR2 YYDKDF (reference sequence).

This clone was seen only once. The chain uses TRBV16 and TRBJ2-2; D gene uncertain. The CDR3 consists of 14 residues. With 5 bases removed from V and 0 bases from J, the gap between germline ends came to 7 bases. CDR1 is KGHSY, CDR2 FQNENV, per germline. The CDR3 nucleotides are TGTGCCAGCAGCGCGACAACGAACACCGGGGAGCTGTTTTTT. Its translation: CASSATTNTGELFF.

This clone is labeled as medium-sized. This chain uses TRBV15 with TRBJ2-5, with D maybe TRBD1 (5 bases). V was pared by 5 bases and J by 2 bases, with 12 bases between. The CDR3 covers 14 residues. Germline values: CDR1 LNHNV, CDR2 YYDKDF (reference sequence). The CDR3 is CATSPQTVQETQYF. The CDR3, as DNA: TGTGCCACCAGCCCACAGACAGTTCAAGAGACCCAGTACTTC. Drawing the rest from reference TRBV15 and TRBJ2-5, the complete variable domain is DAMVIQNPRYQVTQFGKPVTLSCSQTLNHNVMYWYQQKSSQAPKLLFHYYDKDFNNEADTPDNFQSRRPNTSFCFLDIRSPGLGDTAMYLCATSPQTVQETQYFGPGTRLLVL.

J is TRBJ1-5 and V is TRBV12-2; TRBD1, the D gene given by the table, was not confirmed from the DNA. TRBV12-2 is an annotated pseudogene. The CDR3 spans 15 residues. DNA of the CDR3: TGTGCAAGTCGCTCAAACGGACAGGGTCAGCAGCCCCAGCATTTT. Encoded protein: CASRSNGQGQQPQHF.

The chain joins TRBV28 to TRBJ2-5; TRBD2 matches at 7 bases. This CDR3 comprises 14 residues. With V trimmed by 2 bases and J by 7 bases, 7 bases remained unmatched. In germline, CDR1 is MDHEN, CDR2 SYDVKM. In DNA form, the CDR3 reads TGTGCCAGCAGTTTAGGGGGAGGGCGGGGGACCCAGTACTTC. It translates to CASSLGGGRGTQYF.

The V call is TRBV3-1 (or the pseudogene TRBV3-2), the J call TRBJ2-7; D is possibly TRBD1 (5 bases). CDR1 and CDR2 (germline): LGHDT, YNNKEL (reference sequence). V gave up 2 bases and J gave up 6 bases, with 8 bases separating them. The CDR3 totals 12 residues. CDR3 sequence reads: CASSQQGVEQYF. The DNA of the CDR3 is TGTGCCAGCAGCCAACAGGGTGTCGAGCAGTACTTC.